The 22 T cell receptor beta chains given below trace back to one sample, sequenced in a study of PD-1 blockade in mismatch repair-deficient tumors. Data came from immunoSEQ multiplex PCR; TCRdb stores just in-frame clones and leaves some out. Among fewer than 60,000 clones listed, roughly 82% were seen once. This sample comprised PBMCs, obtained before pembrolizumab treatment. The receptors were sampled from an adult with mismatch repair-deficient cancer.

This clone was picked up one time. The genes are TRBV5-1 and TRBJ1-1; TRBD1 aligns across 8 bases. The germline CDR1 and CDR2 sequences are SGHRS and YFSETQ. The CDR3 contains 14 residues. V was clipped by 0 bases and J by 5 bases; unmatched bases: 3. CDR3 loop: CASSLGTGGTEAFF. The CDR3 DNA is TGCGCCAGCAGCTTGGGAACAGGGGGAACTGAAGCTTTCTTT.

J is TRBJ1-1 and V is TRBV6-6; no clear D. This CDR3 comprises 14 residues. Germline lookup yields CDR1 MNHNY and CDR2 SVGAGI (reference sequence). V was shortened by 2 bases and J by 1 base, with 8 bases between the two germline ends. CDR3 bases: TGTGCCAGCAGTTACGCAGAAAAGAACACTGAAGCTTTCTTT. Amino acid sequence: CASSYAEKNTEAFF.

The gene calls are TRBV7-2 and TRBJ2-1, with D hard to call. V lost 1 base to trimming and J lost 5 bases, with 6 bases between them. From germline, CDR1 is SGHTA and CDR2 FQGNSA. The CDR3 has 13 residues. The CDR3 reads CASSLGVHNEQFF. The CDR3 DNA sequence: TGTGCCAGCAGCTTAGGGGTCCACAATGAGCAGTTCTTC. The entire variable domain, with the rest obtained from reference TRBV7-2 and TRBJ2-1, is as follows: GAGVSQSPSNKVTEKGKDVELRCDPISGHTALYWYRQSLGQGLEFLIYFQGNSAPDKSGLPSDRFSAERTGGSVSTLTIQRTQQEDSAVYLCASSLGVHNEQFFGPGTRLTVL.

V and J are TRBV5-4 and TRBJ2-7; 12 nucleotides match TRBD2. CDR1 is SGHNT and CDR2 is YYREEE in the germline V gene (reference sequence). CDR3 length equals 15 residues. J lost 9 bases, V lost 4 bases, and 11 bases had no gene match. Here the CDR3 DNA reads TGTGCCAGCAGCCAGCAGGGACTAGCGGGCTCAGGGCAGTACTTC. This encodes CASSQQGLAGSGQYF. The complete variable domain, with remaining parts taken from reference TRBV5-4 and TRBJ2-7, reads ETGVTQSPTHLIKTRGQQVTLRCSSQSGHNTVSWYQQALGQGPQFIFQYYREEENGRGNFPPRFSGLQFPNYSSELNVNALELDDSALYLCASSQQGLAGSGQYFGPGTRLTVT.

The chain joins TRBV27 to TRBJ1-4; D gene unclear. CDR3 length: 17 residues. Germline V gene data show CDR1 as MNHEY and CDR2 as SMNVEV (reference sequence). Trimming removed 0 bases from V and 0 bases from J, with 11 bases in between. CDR3 sequence (DNA): TGTGCCAGCAGTTTATCGCCTCTAATTACAACTAATGAAAAACTGTTTTTT. Its protein is CASSLSPLITTNEKLFF.

The chain joins TRBV6-5 to TRBJ1-2; 8 positions agree with TRBD1. Germline V lookup: CDR1 MNHEY, CDR2 SVGAGI. J was trimmed by 8 bases and V by 6 bases; bases with no gene match: 2. The CDR3 extends over 11 amino acids. As DNA, the CDR3 is TGTGCCAGCAGAAGGGACAGGGGCTACACCTTC. Protein sequence: CASRRDRGYTF.

The chain recombines TRBV11-3 with TRBJ2-7, with D possibly being TRBD2 (6 bases). The germline V gene has CDR1 SGHNT and CDR2 YENEEA. V gave up 0 bases and J gave up 3 bases, with 15 bases separating them. This CDR3 contains 16 residues. The CDR3 DNA follows: TGTGCCAGCAGCTTAGAGGGGGGTCAGGGACGCTACGAGCAGTACTTC. It yields the protein CASSLEGGQGRYEQYF.

The chain recombines TRBV6-1 with TRBJ1-5; D gene ambiguous. The V gene's germline CDR1 is MNHNS and CDR2 SASEGT. The CDR3 consists of 14 residues. V shed 5 bases and J shed 1 base, with 9 bases lying between them. CDR3 region: CASSNDGSNQPQHF. As DNA, the CDR3 is TGTGCCAGCAGTAACGACGGGAGCAATCAGCCCCAGCATTTT.

V is TRBV20-1 and J is TRBJ2-3; D remains ambiguous. The CDR3 contains 11 residues. V lost 6 bases to trimming and J lost 6 bases, with 10 bases between them. CDR1 is DFQATT, CDR2 SNEGSKA, per germline (reference sequence). CDR3 in DNA: TGCAGTGCATTGGACCCGGATACGCAGTATTTT. The encoded protein is CSALDPDTQYF.

J is TRBJ1-2 and V is TRBV5-1; possibly TRBD1 for D (6 bases). The CDR3 loop spans 16 amino acids. The germline V gene has CDR1 SGHRS and CDR2 YFSETQ. The ends were cut back, 5 bases at V and 7 bases at J, with 24 bases in the middle. CDR3 DNA sequence: TGCGCCAGCAGTTTTGCCGGGGGCCCCTACCATTCTGGCTACACCTTC. Its translation is CASSFAGGPYHSGYTF.

The rearrangement links TRBV7-8 to TRBJ2-6; unclear D gene. The CDR3 is made up of 13 amino acids. Germline CDR1 reads SGHVS; CDR2 reads FQNEAQ. V was cut by 0 bases and J by 3 bases, with 0 bases left in between. The CDR3 coding sequence is TGTGCCAGCAGCTTAGCTGGGGCCAACGTCCTGACTTTC. It is translated as CASSLAGANVLTF.

The V and J genes are TRBV6-4 and TRBJ2-2; 8 bases line up with TRBD2. This CDR3 comprises 14 residues. The J segment lost 0 bases and the V segment lost 10 bases, leaving 4 bases of the junction unmatched. Germline V gives CDR1 MRHNA, CDR2 SNTAGT. CDR3 DNA: TGTGCCACCCGACTAGCGACGAACACCGGGGAGCTGTTTTTT. Its protein product is CATRLATNTGELFF.

The chain couples TRBV21-1 to TRBJ2-1; the table's D call TRBD2 went unverified against the DNA. TRBV21-1 is annotated as a pseudogene. The CDR3 runs to 15 residues. The CDR3 nucleotides read TGTGCCAGCAGCAGACTAGCGGGAGTGGTCAATGAGCAGTTCTTC. Its protein is CASSRLAGVVNEQFF.

This clone was observed once. The chain has TRBV25-1 and TRBJ2-7; 8 nucleotides line up with TRBD2. Trimming at V came to 1 base and at J to 6 bases, leaving 11 bases not matched to a gene. Germline V CDR1 and CDR2: MGHDK, SYGVNS. This CDR3 region has 16 residues. The chain's CDR3 is CASSESGAGEKPEQYF. The CDR3 DNA follows: TGTGCCAGCAGTGAATCGGGAGCGGGAGAAAAACCCGAGCAGTACTTC.

This clone has only a few counts. The V call is TRBV5-6, the J call TRBJ2-7, with D possibly being TRBD1 or TRBD2 (6 bases each). CDR1 and CDR2 from the germline V gene are SGHDT and YYEEEE. V was trimmed by 0 bases and J by 6 bases, leaving 7 bases between them. The CDR3 has 12 amino acids. CDR3 nucleotides: TGTGCCAGCAGCTTGGAGGGGGGCGAGCAGTACTTC. It codes for CASSLEGGEQYF.

This clone was detected once. J is TRBJ2-6 and V is TRBV27; possibly TRBD1 for D (6 bases). Trimming shortened V by 6 bases and J by 0 bases, and 15 bases separated the two germline ends. Germline-derived CDR1 and CDR2 are MNHEY and SMNVEV (reference sequence). This CDR3 is built from 17 residues. In DNA form, the CDR3 reads TGTGCCAGCAGCCCGGGACAACTACGCTCTGGGGCCAACGTCCTGACTTTC. Residues: CASSPGQLRSGANVLTF.

CDR3 amino acids: CASSPTLQTPYEQYF. The CDR3 DNA reads as TGTGCCAGCAGTCCCACTTTACAGACCCCCTACGAGCAGTACTTC. The V gene is TRBV27, the J gene TRBJ2-7, with D uncertain. With 5 bases removed from V and 2 bases from J, the gap between germline ends came to 16 bases. Germline values: CDR1 MNHEY, CDR2 SMNVEV (reference sequence). This CDR3 region has 15 residues.

This sequence joins TRBV27 and TRBJ2-1; the match to TRBD1 covers 9 bases. J lost 4 bases, V lost 7 bases, and 5 bases had no gene match. Germline V lookup: CDR1 MNHEY, CDR2 SMNVEV (reference sequence). The CDR3 extends over 14 amino acids. The CDR3 region is CASTGQGGYNEQFF. The CDR3, as DNA: TGTGCCAGCACGGGACAGGGCGGGTACAATGAGCAGTTCTTC.

The rearrangement uses TRBV14 and TRBJ2-3; 11 bases match TRBD2. Germline lookup yields CDR1 SGHDN and CDR2 FVKESK. CDR3 length: 15 amino acids. Losses at the gene ends were 1 base for V and 5 bases for J; bases not matched to a gene: 2. The CDR3 here is CASSQVTSGRDTQYF. CDR3 nucleotides: TGTGCCAGCAGCCAAGTCACTAGCGGGAGAGATACGCAGTATTTT.

This chain connects TRBV5-1 to TRBJ2-3; TRBD2 is a possible D gene (6 bases). The germline V gene has CDR1 SGHRS and CDR2 YFSETQ. V was trimmed by 0 bases and J by 6 bases, leaving 11 bases between them. The CDR3 is made up of 14 amino acids. The CDR3 is CASSLGPAGDTQYF. In nucleotides, the CDR3 is TGCGCCAGCAGCTTGGGACCCGCGGGGGATACGCAGTATTTT.

The genes are TRBV21-1 and TRBJ2-2; the table's D call, TRBD2, was not checked against the DNA. TRBV21-1 is shown as a pseudogene. The CDR3 spans 20 residues. The CDR3: CASSKARGGRVRNNTGELFF. In DNA, the CDR3 is TGTGCCAGCAGCAAAGCGCGGGGGGGGCGGGTTAGGAATAACACCGGGGAGCTGTTTTTT.

CDR3: CASSQSTGGGGEKLFF. CDR3 bases: TGCGCCAGCAGCCAATCCACCGGAGGGGGAGGTGAAAAACTGTTTTTT. This rearrangement joins TRBV4-1 to TRBJ1-4; maybe TRBD1 (6 bases). Trimming shortened V by 2 bases and J by 7 bases, and 17 bases separated the two germline ends. Per the germline V gene, CDR1 is MGHRA and CDR2 is YSYEKL. The CDR3 contains 16 residues.